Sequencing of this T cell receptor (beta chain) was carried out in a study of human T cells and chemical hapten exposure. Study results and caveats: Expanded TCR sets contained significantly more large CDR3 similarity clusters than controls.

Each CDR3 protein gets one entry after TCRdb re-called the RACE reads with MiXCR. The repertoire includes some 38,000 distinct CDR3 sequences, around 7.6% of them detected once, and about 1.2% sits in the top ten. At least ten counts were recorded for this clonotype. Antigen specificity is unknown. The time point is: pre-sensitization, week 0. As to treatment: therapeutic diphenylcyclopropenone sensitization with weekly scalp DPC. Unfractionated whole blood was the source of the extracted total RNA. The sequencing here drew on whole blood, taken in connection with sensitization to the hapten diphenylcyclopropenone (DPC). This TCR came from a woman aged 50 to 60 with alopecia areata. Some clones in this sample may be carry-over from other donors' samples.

The CDR3, as DNA: TGTGCCATCAGTGAGAGGGCTTCAAACACTGAAGCTTTCTTT. This translates into CAISERASNTEAFF. The chain is built from TRBV10-3 and TRBJ1-1; D remains unclear. Trimming left V 2 bases short and J 2 bases short, with 9 bases between. The germline V gene encodes CDR1 ENHRY and CDR2 SYGVKD. CDR3 size: 14 residues.